The present TCR beta chain was sequenced within a study of cytomegalovirus exposure and HLA in healthy donors. Study-level findings and limits: Listed as cytomegalovirus-associated were approximately 160 TCR beta chains. Accounts indicate the classifier identified cytomegalovirus status with strong specificity and sensitivity.

TCRdb's copy holds only in-frame clones and misses some; the assay was immunoSEQ multiplex PCR. The sample comprises approximately 170,000 clones, about 89% of which are singletons, and approximately 3% rests with the top ten. CDR3 length: 16 residues. With V trimmed by 2 bases and J by 5 bases, 9 bases remained unmatched. Germline assignment: CDR1 SGHAT and CDR2 FQNNGV. About this clone itself: Its antigen is unknown.

This TCR was recovered from a woman aged 18-29 years in good health and CMV-seropositive. The sample was PBMCs. The chain carries TRBV11-2 and TRBJ2-5; 9 bases match TRBD2. In DNA, the CDR3 is TGTGCCAGCAGCTTACCGTTTCTAGCGGGATGGGAGACCCAGTACTTC. Protein sequence: CASSLPFLAGWETQYF.